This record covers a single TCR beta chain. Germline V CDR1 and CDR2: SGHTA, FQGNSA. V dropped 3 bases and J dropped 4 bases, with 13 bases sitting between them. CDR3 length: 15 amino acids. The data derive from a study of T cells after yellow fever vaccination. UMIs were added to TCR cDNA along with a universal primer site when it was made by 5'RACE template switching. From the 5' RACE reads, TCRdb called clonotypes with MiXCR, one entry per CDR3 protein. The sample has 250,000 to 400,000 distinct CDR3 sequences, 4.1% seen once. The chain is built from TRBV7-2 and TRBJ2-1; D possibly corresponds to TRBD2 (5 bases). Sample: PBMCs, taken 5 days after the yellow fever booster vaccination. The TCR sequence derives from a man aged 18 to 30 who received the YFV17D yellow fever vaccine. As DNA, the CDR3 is TGTGCCAGCAGCTTTTTCGGACTGTCGTACAATGAGCAGTTCTTC. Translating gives CASSFFGLSYNEQFF. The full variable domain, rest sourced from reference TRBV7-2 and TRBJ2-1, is GAGVSQSPSNKVTEKGKDVELRCDPISGHTALYWYRQSLGQGLEFLIYFQGNSAPDKSGLPSDRFSAERTGGSVSTLTIQRTQQEDSAVYLCASSFFGLSYNEQFFGPGTRLTVL.